The sample holds a few counts of the clone carrying this T cell receptor beta chain. Measured with immunoSEQ multiplex PCR; TCRdb has only the in-frame clones, and not every one. The sample consists of about 660,000 clones, roughly 88% of them appearing once. The data originate from a study of shared T cell receptors in the human thymus. The sample also formed part of further work on human thymus T cells. That paper adds: Congenital heart defects were the reason for the corrective surgery that the donors, healthy Finnish infants, were having. In thymic and blood repertoires alike, V and J usage looked biased.

The clonotype was recovered from a boy under two years old with a congenital heart defect. The sequencing sample was made of thymocytes.

CDR3 bases: TGTGCCAGCAGCCTACCCCCTGACAGTATCCCCTTCAATGAGCAGTTCTTC. It is translated as CASSLPPDSIPFNEQFF. V gene TRBV7-9 combines with J gene TRBJ2-1, with TRBD1 as a possible D gene (5 bases). Deletions cut 5 bases from V and 6 bases from J, with 23 bases between. Germline CDR1 is SEHNR and CDR2 is FQNEAQ (reference sequence). The length of the CDR3 is 17 residues.